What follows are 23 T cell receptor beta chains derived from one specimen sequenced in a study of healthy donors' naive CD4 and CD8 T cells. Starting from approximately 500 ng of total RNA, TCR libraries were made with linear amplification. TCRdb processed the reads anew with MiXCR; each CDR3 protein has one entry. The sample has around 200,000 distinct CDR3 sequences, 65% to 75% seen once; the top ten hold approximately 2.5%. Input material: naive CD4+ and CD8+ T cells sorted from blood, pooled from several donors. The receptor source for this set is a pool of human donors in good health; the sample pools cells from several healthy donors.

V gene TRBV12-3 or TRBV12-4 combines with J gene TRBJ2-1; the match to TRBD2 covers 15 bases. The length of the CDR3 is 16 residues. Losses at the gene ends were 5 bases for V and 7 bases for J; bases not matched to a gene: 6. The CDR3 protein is CASSRPGLAGGNEQFF. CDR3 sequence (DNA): TGTGCCAGCAGTCGTCCGGGACTAGCGGGAGGAAATGAGCAGTTCTTC.

DNA for the CDR3: TGTGCCAGCAGTTTTAACTCGGACAGGATTTACGAGCAGTACTTC. Protein sequence: CASSFNSDRIYEQYF. The rearrangement links TRBV6-5 to TRBJ2-7; the match to TRBD1 covers 7 bases. CDR3 size: 15 residues. CDR1 and CDR2 from the germline V gene are MNHEY and SVGAGI. Germline trimming cut 4 bases from V and 4 bases from J; bases unmatched to any gene: 10.

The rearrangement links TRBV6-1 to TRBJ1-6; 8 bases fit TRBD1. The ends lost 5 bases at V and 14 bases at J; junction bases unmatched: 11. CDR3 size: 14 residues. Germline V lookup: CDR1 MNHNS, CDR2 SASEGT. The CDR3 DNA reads TGTGCCAGCAGTTACTCGAGACAGGGGAGAGCCCTCCACTTT. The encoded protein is CASSYSRQGRALHF.

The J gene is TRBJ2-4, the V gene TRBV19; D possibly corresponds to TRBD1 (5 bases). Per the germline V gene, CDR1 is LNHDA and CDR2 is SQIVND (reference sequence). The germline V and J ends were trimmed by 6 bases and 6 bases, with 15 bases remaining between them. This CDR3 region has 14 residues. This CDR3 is CASRPTGSLNIQYF. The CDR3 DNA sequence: TGTGCCAGTAGACCTACAGGTTCCCTAAACATTCAGTACTTC.

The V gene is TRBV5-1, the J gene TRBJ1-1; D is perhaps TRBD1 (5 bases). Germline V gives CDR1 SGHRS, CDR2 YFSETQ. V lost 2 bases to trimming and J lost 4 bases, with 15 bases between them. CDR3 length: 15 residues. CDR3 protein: CASSFKGAFVTEAFF. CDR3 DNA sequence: TGCGCCAGCAGCTTCAAAGGGGCCTTCGTCACTGAAGCTTTCTTT. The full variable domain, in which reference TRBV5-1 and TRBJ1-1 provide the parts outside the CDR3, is KAGVTQTPRYLIKTRGQQVTLSCSPISGHRSVSWYQQTPGQGLQFLFEYFSETQRNKGNFPGRFSGRQFSNSRSEMNVSTLELGDSALYLCASSFKGAFVTEAFFGQGTRLTVV.

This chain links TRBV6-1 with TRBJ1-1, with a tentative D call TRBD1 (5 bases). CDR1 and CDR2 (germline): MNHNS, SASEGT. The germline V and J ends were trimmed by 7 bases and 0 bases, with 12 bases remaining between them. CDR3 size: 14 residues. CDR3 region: CASTRDGLNTEAFF. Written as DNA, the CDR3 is TGTGCCAGCACCCGGGACGGCCTGAACACTGAAGCTTTCTTT.

CDR3 sequence (DNA): TGTGCCAGCAGTTACCCCGCCGGGCGCGGGAGCGGAGAGACCCAGTACTTC. Translation gives CASSYPAGRGSGETQYF. The chain combines TRBV6-6 with TRBJ2-5, with 7 bases lining up with TRBD2. The junction had 13 bases not matched to a gene; V was cut back by 2 bases and J by 4 bases. This CDR3 spans 17 amino acids. Germline CDR1 and CDR2: MNHNY and SVGAGI (reference sequence).

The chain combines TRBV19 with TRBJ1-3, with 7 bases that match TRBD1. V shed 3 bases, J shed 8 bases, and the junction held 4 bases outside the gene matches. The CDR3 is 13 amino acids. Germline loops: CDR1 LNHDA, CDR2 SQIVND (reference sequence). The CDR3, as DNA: TGTGCCAGTAGTATCGACAGGGCGGACACCATATATTTT. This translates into CASSIDRADTIYF. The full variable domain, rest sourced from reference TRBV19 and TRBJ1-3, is DGGITQSPKYLFRKEGQNVTLSCEQNLNHDAMYWYRQDPGQGLRLIYYSQIVNDFQKGDIAEGYSVSREKKESFPLTVTSAQKNPTAFYLCASSIDRADTIYFGEGSWLTVV.

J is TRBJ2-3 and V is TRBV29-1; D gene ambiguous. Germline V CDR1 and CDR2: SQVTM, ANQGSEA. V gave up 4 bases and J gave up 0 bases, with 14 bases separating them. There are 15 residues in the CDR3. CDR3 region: CSVAVGTTSTDTQYF. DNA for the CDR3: TGCAGCGTTGCCGTGGGCACCACTAGCACAGATACGCAGTATTTT.

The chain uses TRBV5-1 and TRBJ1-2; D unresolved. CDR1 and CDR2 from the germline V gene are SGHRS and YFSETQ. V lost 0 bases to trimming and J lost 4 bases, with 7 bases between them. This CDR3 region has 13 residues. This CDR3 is CASSLEVSYGYTF. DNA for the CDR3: TGCGCCAGCAGCTTGGAAGTTAGCTATGGCTACACCTTC.

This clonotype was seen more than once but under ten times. CDR3 nucleotides: TGCAGCGTGCTACAGGGAGATAGGGAGACCCAGTACTTC. Its translation: CSVLQGDRETQYF. The chain is built from TRBV29-1 and TRBJ2-5; D possibly corresponds to TRBD1 (6 bases). With 6 bases removed from V and 5 bases from J, the gap between germline ends came to 16 bases. Germline values: CDR1 SQVTM, CDR2 ANQGSEA. The CDR3 loop spans 13 amino acids.

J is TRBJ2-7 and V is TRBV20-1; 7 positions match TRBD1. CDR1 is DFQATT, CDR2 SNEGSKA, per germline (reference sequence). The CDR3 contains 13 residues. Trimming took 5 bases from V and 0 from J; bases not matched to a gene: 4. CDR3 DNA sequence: TGCAGTGCTGGAACAGGGGACTCCTACGAGCAGTACTTC. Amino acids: CSAGTGDSYEQYF.

The CDR3 DNA reads TGTGCCAGCAGTACCTCCTCTGGAAACACCATATATTTT. Translated, it gives CASSTSSGNTIYF. V is TRBV12-3 or TRBV12-4 and J is TRBJ1-3; D remains unclear. This CDR3 comprises 13 residues. V lost 5 bases to trimming and J lost 0 bases, with 5 bases between them.

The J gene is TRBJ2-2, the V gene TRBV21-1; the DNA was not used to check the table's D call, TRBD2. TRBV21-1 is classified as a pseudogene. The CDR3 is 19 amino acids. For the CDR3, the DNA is TGTGCCAGCAGCGACTCCCGAAACCCCTTACGAGCGAACACCGGGGAGCTGTTTTTT. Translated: CASSDSRNPLRANTGELFF.

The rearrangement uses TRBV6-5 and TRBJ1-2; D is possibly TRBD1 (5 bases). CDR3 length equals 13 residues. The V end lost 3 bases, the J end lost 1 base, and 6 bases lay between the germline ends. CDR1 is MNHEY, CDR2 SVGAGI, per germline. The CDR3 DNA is TGTGCCAGCAGTTATCAGGGTAACTATGGCTACACCTTC. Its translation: CASSYQGNYGYTF.

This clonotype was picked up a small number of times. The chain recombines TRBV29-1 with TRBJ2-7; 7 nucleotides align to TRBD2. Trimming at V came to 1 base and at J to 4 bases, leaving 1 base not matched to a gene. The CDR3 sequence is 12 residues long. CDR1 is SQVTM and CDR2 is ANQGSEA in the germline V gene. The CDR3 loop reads CSVEGTRYEQYF. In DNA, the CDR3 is TGCAGCGTTGAAGGGACTAGGTACGAGCAGTACTTC.

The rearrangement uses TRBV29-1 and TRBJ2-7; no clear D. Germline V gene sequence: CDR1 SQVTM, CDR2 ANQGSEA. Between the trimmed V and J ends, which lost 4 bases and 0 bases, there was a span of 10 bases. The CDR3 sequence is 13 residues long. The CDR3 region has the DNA TGCAGCGTTGTAACTCCGAGCTCCTACGAGCAGTACTTC. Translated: CSVVTPSSYEQYF.

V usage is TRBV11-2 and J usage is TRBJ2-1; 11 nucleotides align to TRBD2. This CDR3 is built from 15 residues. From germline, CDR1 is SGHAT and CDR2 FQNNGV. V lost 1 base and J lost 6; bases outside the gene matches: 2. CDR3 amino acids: CASSLALAGGNEQFF. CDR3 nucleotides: TGTGCCAGCAGCTTAGCGCTAGCGGGGGGCAATGAGCAGTTCTTC.

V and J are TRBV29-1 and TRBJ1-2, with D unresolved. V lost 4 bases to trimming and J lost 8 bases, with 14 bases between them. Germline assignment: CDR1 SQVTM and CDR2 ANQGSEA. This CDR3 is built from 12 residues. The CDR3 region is CSVVSSRGGYTF. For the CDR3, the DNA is TGCAGCGTTGTTTCCTCACGAGGGGGCTACACCTTC.

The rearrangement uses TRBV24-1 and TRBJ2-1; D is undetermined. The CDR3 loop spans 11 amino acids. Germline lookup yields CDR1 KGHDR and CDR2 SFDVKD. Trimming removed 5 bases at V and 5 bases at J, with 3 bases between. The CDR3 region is CATSGHNEQFF. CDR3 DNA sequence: TGTGCCACCAGTGGCCACAATGAGCAGTTCTTC.

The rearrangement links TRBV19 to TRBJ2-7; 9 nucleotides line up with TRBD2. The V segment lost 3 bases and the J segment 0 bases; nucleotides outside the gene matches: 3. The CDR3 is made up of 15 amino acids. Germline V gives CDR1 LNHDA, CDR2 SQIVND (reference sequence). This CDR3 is CASSIASGISYEQYF. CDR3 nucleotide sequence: TGTGCCAGTAGTATTGCTAGCGGGATCTCCTACGAGCAGTACTTC.

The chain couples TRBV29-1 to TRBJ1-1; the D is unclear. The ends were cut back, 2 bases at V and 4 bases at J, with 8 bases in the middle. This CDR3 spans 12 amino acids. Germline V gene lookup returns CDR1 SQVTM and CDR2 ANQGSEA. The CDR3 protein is CSVERGSTEAFF. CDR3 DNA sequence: TGCAGCGTTGAACGGGGAAGCACTGAAGCTTTCTTT.

The CDR3 is CSVVAGIYEQYF. CDR3 sequence (DNA): TGCAGCGTTGTAGCGGGAATCTACGAGCAGTACTTC. This chain uses TRBV29-1 with TRBJ2-7, with 8 positions matching TRBD2. The CDR3 loop spans 12 amino acids. Germline V gene lookup returns CDR1 SQVTM and CDR2 ANQGSEA. V lost 4 bases and J lost 3; bases outside the gene matches: 2.